This T cell receptor (beta chain) stems from a study of blood T cells in healthy people across ages. Total RNA extraction produced at least 5 micrograms (per sample) for the study. As regards this clonotype: Its cognate antigen is unknown.

Study conclusions and caveats: Without sorted subsets, naive and antigen-experienced compartments could not be conclusively compared.

Alongside a J-beta primer mix, a sample-barcoded 5' primer served in a second PCR lasting 7 to 11 cycles. Researchers report that a template-switch adaptor with 12 random nucleotides tagged each cDNA molecule. A single record per CDR3 protein comes from TCRdb applying MiXCR to the 5' RACE reads. This repertoire shows approximately 1.5 million distinct CDR3 sequences, roughly 30% found once; its top ten account for about 10%. The CDR3 has 15 residues. V was shortened by 5 bases and J by 4 bases, with 17 bases between the two germline ends. CDR1 MNHEY and CDR2 SMNVEV come from the germline V gene (reference sequence).

The genes are TRBV27 and TRBJ1-2, with D possibly matching TRBD1 (5 bases). Sequencing input: blood. The clonotype originates from a woman in her twenties or thirties in good health. CDR3 in DNA: TGTGCCAGCAGTCCTGGTGGGGGTTCGGGCTATGGCTACACCTTC. Protein: CASSPGGGSGYGYTF.